A selection of T cell receptor beta chains follows, all from one sample in a study of T-cell memory formation after mild COVID-19. TCRdb called the 5' RACE reads again in MiXCR, with one record for every CDR3 protein. The sample consists of about 160,000 distinct CDR3 sequences, roughly 31% of them appearing once. Sequencing was done on a sample of PBMCs or a T cell subset sorted from them (not recorded which). All receptors derive from an adult woman who had mild COVID-19 (a few samples of this study predate the infection). Cell type and time point are not known. The CDR3 runs from the conserved cysteine through the conserved F or W. Not all rows give a size; the values are once, few, many and, for expanded clones, a class.

>12|few|TRBJ2-7|TRBV6-1
CASSGDLYEQYF
>16|-|TRBJ1-6|TRBV6-1
CASSELRSSYNSPLHF
>13|-|TRBJ2-7|TRBV6-5
CASRAGSSYEQYF
>17|-|TRBJ2-5|TRBV4-2
CASSQAASGTPQETQYF
>15|once|TRBJ2-3|TRBV10-3
CAISENGVSADTQYF
>18|-|TRBJ1-1|TRBV4-3
CASSHILSRTFMNTEAFF
>17|few|TRBJ2-7|TRBV21-1
CASSKQGTGGPAYEQYF
>11|few|TRBJ2-5|TRBV29-1
CSVEDYETQYF
>15|-|TRBJ2-6|TRBV19
CASSKEKAGANVLTF
>14|once|TRBJ1-1|TRBV29-1
CSVSTNRVNTEAFF
>15|-|TRBJ1-5|TRBV6-2/TRBV6-3
CASSSGGGYNQPQHF
>15|few|TRBJ2-7|TRBV7-9
CASSYAGTGGAGQYF
>15|once|TRBJ2-2|TRBV5-1
CASAPGSANTGELFF
>14|-|TRBJ2-1|TRBV5-8
CASSITWAAGEQFF
>11|-|TRBJ1-1|TRBV12-3/TRBV12-4
CASSSPGQAFF
>13|-|TRBJ1-1|TRBV5-1
CASRKQGNTEAFF
>16|few|TRBJ2-3|TRBV5-4
CASSAGRGTSTDTQYF
>13|-|TRBJ2-7|TRBV5-1
CASSPGLSYEQYF
>15|-|TRBJ1-2|TRBV6-2/TRBV6-3
CASSYSNLRGGGYTF
>15|-|TRBJ2-3|TRBV5-1
CASSLAGHSTDTQYF
>13|few|TRBJ1-2|TRBV6-5
CASSYTTGKGYTF
>12|-|TRBJ2-7|TRBV19
CASQTDSHEQYF
>13|-|TRBJ2-1|TRBV9
CASSVNWINEQFF
>12|-|TRBJ1-4|TRBV7-9
CASSFRNEKLFF
>15|many|TRBJ2-3|TRBV4-2
CASSQGGLDTDTQYF
>14|-|TRBJ2-5|TRBV12-3/TRBV12-4
CASSPGGHGETQYF
>17|few|TRBJ2-3|TRBV20-1
CSARNPSAGISTDTQYF
>15|-|TRBJ2-7|TRBV4-3
CASSQFLADTYEQYF
>12|few|TRBJ2-1|TRBV6-2/TRBV6-3
CASSRGYNEQFF
>18|-|TRBJ2-1|TRBV20-1
CSARGTGPSISSYNEQFF
>13|few|TRBJ1-2|TRBV12-3/TRBV12-4
CASRPGQGNGYTF
>13|few|TRBJ2-3|TRBV20-1
CSARGGSTDTQYF
>15|-|TRBJ2-3|TRBV4-3
CASSQSSGIPDTQYF
>14|-|TRBJ2-7|TRBV7-2
CASSPYGLIYEQYF
>14|few|TRBJ1-6|TRBV5-1
CASSLGQYNSPLHF
>16|-|TRBJ2-2|TRBV5-1
CASSEGTSADTGELFF
>14|-|TRBJ2-5|TRBV6-1
CASSDRSRGETQYF
>14|-|TRBJ1-1|TRBV6-2/TRBV6-3
CASTPWGVNTEAFF
>14|-|TRBJ1-6|TRBV7-2
CASSLDVVSSPLHF
>12|few|TRBJ2-1|TRBV29-1
CSVRDSGDSPLF
>12|-|TRBJ1-2|TRBV24-1
CATSGAGYGYTF
>17|few|TRBJ2-7|TRBV5-1
CASSLVAPGQGAVEQYF
>14|-|TRBJ1-1|TRBV7-9
CASSLGPTNTEAFF
>19|-|TRBJ2-2|TRBV11-2
CASSLDWSEGQRTTGELFF
>15|few|TRBJ1-1|TRBV27
CASSLQRSMNTEAFF
>12|-|TRBJ1-2|TRBV6-5
CATGLGANGYTF
>15|-|TRBJ1-1|TRBV6-2/TRBV6-3
CASSYPGPWDTEAFF
>16|few|TRBJ2-3|TRBV3-1
CASRTSGGASTDTQYF
>13|-|TRBJ1-1|TRBV9
CASSVGVGQEAFF
>14|-|TRBJ2-5|TRBV24-1
CATSEGVGKETQYF
>16|-|TRBJ2-1|TRBV20-1
CSATPLLAGGHNEQFF
>13|-|TRBJ2-5|TRBV6-2/TRBV6-3
CASSKTVGETQYF
>13|-|TRBJ2-7|TRBV18
CASSLTSTYEQYF
>16|few|TRBJ2-5|TRBV13
CASSLLPGRGQETQYF
>16|-|TRBJ2-2|TRBV12-3/TRBV12-4
CASRRTGPANTGELFF
>16|-|TRBJ2-7|TRBV11-1
CASSLGIGARHYEQYF
>14|-|TRBJ1-1|TRBV6-5
CASSYRGANTEAFF
>12|-|TRBJ2-2|TRBV20-1
CSARDGGVELFF
>16|few|TRBJ2-6|TRBV10-3
CAISESMGSGANVLTF
>16|-|TRBJ2-2|TRBV9
CASSASGGLNTGELFF